These T cell receptor beta chains were read from a single sample in a study of blood T cell repertoires in COVID-19. Some clones are missing from TCRdb's copy, which holds only in-frame ones; the method was immunoSEQ multiplex PCR. The sample yields 150,000 to 200,000 clones, approximately 82% seen once. Sequenced sample: peripheral blood. These receptors were taken from a man aged 65 to 85 who had recovered from COVID-19. Each CDR3 is given with its conserved first and last residue. D genes are given only for firm matches.

>TRBV6-6|TRBD2|TRBJ2-1|17
CASSRPGTSRSYNEQFF
>TRBV5-4|TRBD1|TRBJ2-5|15
CASSWTGVRQETQYF
>TRBV20-1|TRBD1|TRBJ1-4|14
CSASYGTGQEKLFF
>TRBV5-1|TRBD2|TRBJ2-7|14
CASSLEAGVDEQYF
>TRBV5-1|TRBD1|TRBJ1-1|13
CASSFGTGGAAFF
>TRBV4-3|TRBD2|TRBJ2-7|17
CASSQDTGLAGSYEQYF
>TRBV7-2|TRBD1|TRBJ1-5|14
CASSLEQGIKPQHF
>TRBV5-4|TRBD1|TRBJ2-7|15
CASSWGQGSSSEQYF
>TRBV2|NA|TRBJ1-2|14
CASSEQGTNYGYTF
>TRBV7-2|NA|TRBJ1-1|15
CASSTTGHSNTEAFF
>TRBV7-9|NA|TRBJ1-2|12
CASSQTVNGYTF
>TRBV2|NA|TRBJ1-1|13
CASNLYMNTEAFF
>TRBV5-6|NA|TRBJ2-7|14
CASSLLDKNYEQYF
>TRBV27|NA|TRBJ1-1|13
CASREYTNTEAFF
>TRBV7-9|TRBD2|TRBJ2-5|14
CASSPGLAGETQYF
>TRBV11-3|NA|TRBJ2-2|17
CASSTLGGVGNTGELFF
>TRBV5-6|TRBD2|TRBJ2-3|15
CASSPGGPSTDTQYF
>TRBV19|NA|TRBJ1-4|14
CASRPRDYNEKLFF
>TRBV7-9|TRBD1|TRBJ1-3|14
CASSPRDRGNTIYF
>TRBV19|TRBD1|TRBJ1-6|14
CATQSGTGNSPLHF
>TRBV7-9|NA|TRBJ1-2|11
CASSTAFGYTF
>TRBV28|TRBD2|TRBJ2-7|18
CASRMAVLGLAGAYEQYF
>TRBV3-1/TRBV3-2|NA|TRBJ2-7|13
CASSQRGNYEQYF
>TRBV11-2|TRBD1|TRBJ1-2|14
CASRGDSGFYGYTF
>TRBV9|TRBD2|TRBJ2-5|15
CASSLQTSPGETQYF